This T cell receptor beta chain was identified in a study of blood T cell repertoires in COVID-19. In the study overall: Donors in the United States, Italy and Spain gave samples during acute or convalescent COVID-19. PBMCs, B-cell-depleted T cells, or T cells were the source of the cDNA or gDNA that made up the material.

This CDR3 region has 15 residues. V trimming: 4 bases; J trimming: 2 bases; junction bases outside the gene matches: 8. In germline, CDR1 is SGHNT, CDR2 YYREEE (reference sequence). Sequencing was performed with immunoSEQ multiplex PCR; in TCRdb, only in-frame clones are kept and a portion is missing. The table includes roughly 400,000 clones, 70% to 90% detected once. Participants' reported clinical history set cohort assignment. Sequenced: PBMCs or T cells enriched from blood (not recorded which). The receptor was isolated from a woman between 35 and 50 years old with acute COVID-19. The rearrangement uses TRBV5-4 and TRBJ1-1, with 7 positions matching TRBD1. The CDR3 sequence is CASSTGGGINTEAFF. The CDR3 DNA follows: TGTGCCAGCAGCACGGGAGGGGGCATAAACACTGAAGCTTTCTTT.